The clone carrying this T cell receptor beta chain was seen a handful of times. Antigen unknown. The data derive from a study of vaccination and CD4 T cells after COVID-19. Across the study: Control cultures, each given a CEFX pool, an HIV-1 Nef pool, or no peptide, were included.

Described treatment: roughly 10-day PBMC culture with coronavirus spike peptide pools or control peptides (ViraFEST assay). Per germline, CDR1 SEHNR and CDR2 FQNEAQ (reference sequence). There are 15 residues in the CDR3. Trimming took 0 bases from V and 9 from J, leaving 16 bases between them. Sequencing of cultured CD4+ T cell DNA used the Oncomine TCR Beta short-read assay. TCRdb re-derived calls from the PCR reads in MiXCR, one entry per CDR3 protein. The table lists approximately 2,800 distinct CDR3 sequences, 30% to 35% of them singletons. The chain uses TRBV7-9 and TRBJ2-3; no clear D. The specimen comprised CD4+ T cells from blood, cultured in vitro, sampled after SARS-CoV-2 vaccination. The sequence was collected from a human donor who had recovered from COVID-19. The CDR3 DNA sequence: TGTGCCAGCAGCTTAGCATCGACCACCACCGGAACGCAGTATTTT. It codes for CASSLASTTTGTQYF.